Following are 31 T cell receptor beta chains from one sample sequenced in a study of chemoradiotherapy in HPV16-positive cancers. Sequencing used immunoSEQ multiplex PCR; TCRdb keeps in-frame clones, though not all of them. The table includes around 2,700 clones, 87% detected once. Sequences were derived from tumor tissue, sampled from a patient who underwent chemoradiotherapy. These receptors were taken from a human donor with HPV-associated anogenital cancer.

This clone was recorded only once. The chain couples TRBV7-9 to TRBJ1-2; a possible D gene is TRBD1 (5 bases). V was cut by 2 bases and J by 9 bases, with 19 bases left in between. The CDR3 loop spans 15 amino acids. Per germline, CDR1 SEHNR and CDR2 FQNEAQ (reference sequence). The CDR3 coding sequence is TGTGCCAGCAGCTTATTCCCGGGACGCGGTAGAAGCTACACCTTC. Its translation: CASSLFPGRGRSYTF. Full variable domain (outside the CDR3, taken from reference TRBV7-9 and TRBJ1-2): DTGVSQNPRHKITKRGQNVTFRCDPISEHNRLYWYRQTLGQGPEFLTYFQNEAQLEKSRLLSDRFSAERPKGSFSTLEIQRTEQGDSAMYLCASSLFPGRGRSYTFGSGTRLTVV.

The rearrangement joins TRBV25-1 to TRBJ2-7; a weak D match, TRBD1 (5 bases). Trimming pared 1 base from V and 3 bases from J, leaving 7 bases between. The V gene's germline CDR1 is MGHDK and CDR2 SYGVNS. The CDR3 is 13 amino acids. In DNA form, the CDR3 reads TGTGCCAGCAGTGAATGGACATTCTACGAGCAGTACTTC. Translating gives CASSEWTFYEQYF.

The genes are TRBV7-9 and TRBJ2-3; D is perhaps TRBD2 (6 bases). V was shortened by 1 base and J by 2 bases, with 16 bases between the two germline ends. This CDR3 comprises 17 residues. Looked up from germline, CDR1 is SEHNR and CDR2 is FQNEAQ (reference sequence). DNA for the CDR3: TGTGCCAGCAGCTTAGGAGGAGGCGGGACCGCCACAGATACGCAGTATTTT. It encodes CASSLGGGGTATDTQYF.

The V call is TRBV6-5, the J call TRBJ2-1, with D unclear. Germline-derived CDR1 and CDR2 are MNHEY and SVGAGI. The CDR3 extends over 11 amino acids. Between the trimmed V and J ends, which lost 6 bases and 4 bases, there was a span of 4 bases. In nucleotides, the CDR3 is TGTGCCAGCAGGGCATACAATGAGCAGTTCTTC. Its translation: CASRAYNEQFF.

The rearrangement links TRBV19 to TRBJ2-3; a possible D gene is TRBD1 (6 bases). Looked up from germline, CDR1 is LNHDA and CDR2 is SQIVND (reference sequence). This CDR3 has 17 amino acids. V lost 8 bases and J 4 bases, leaving 25 bases between the germline ends. The CDR3 here is CASANRRNQGSSDTQYF. The CDR3 DNA reads TGTGCCAGTGCCAACCGACGTAACCAGGGGAGCTCAGATACGCAGTATTTT. Full variable domain (outside the CDR3, taken from reference TRBV19 and TRBJ2-3): DGGITQSPKYLFRKEGQNVTLSCEQNLNHDAMYWYRQDPGQGLRLIYYSQIVNDFQKGDIAEGYSVSREKKESFPLTVTSAQKNPTAFYLCASANRRNQGSSDTQYFGPGTRLTVL.

This clone was picked up a small number of times. This sequence joins TRBV6-1 and TRBJ2-1; no firm D call. Germline loops: CDR1 MNHNS, CDR2 SASEGT. The CDR3 is 16 residues long. Trimming took 4 bases from V and 0 from J, leaving 13 bases between them. The CDR3 coding sequence is TGTGCCAGCAGTGCGGAGACTGTGAGCTCCTACAATGAGCAGTTCTTC. This gives the protein CASSAETVSSYNEQFF.

This chain joins TRBV28 and TRBJ2-7; D uncertain. CDR1 and CDR2 (germline): MDHEN, SYDVKM. This CDR3 contains 15 residues. Deletions cut 2 bases from V and 7 bases from J, with 18 bases between. In DNA, the CDR3 is TGTGCCAGCAGTTTACCCAGCCTCGCGATTTGGGAGCAGTACTTC. It is translated as CASSLPSLAIWEQYF.

The rearrangement joins TRBV10-3 to TRBJ2-5, with D tentatively TRBD1 (7 bases). V gave up 7 bases and J gave up 5 bases, with 14 bases separating them. Germline lookup yields CDR1 ENHRY and CDR2 SYGVKD. The CDR3 extends over 13 amino acids. The CDR3, as DNA: TGTGCCATCAAGGGGGCCGCGGGGGAGACCCAGTACTTC. Translation: CAIKGAAGETQYF.

This clone was picked up one time. The V call is TRBV6-1, the J call TRBJ2-2; unclear D gene. This CDR3 has 15 residues. The germline V and J ends were trimmed by 11 bases and 0 bases, with 16 bases remaining between them. The germline V gene has CDR1 MNHNS and CDR2 SASEGT. The CDR3 here is CASASRRTNTGELFF. CDR3 sequence (DNA): TGTGCCTCCGCTTCCCGACGGACGAACACCGGGGAGCTGTTTTTT.

The chain uses TRBV28 and TRBJ1-4, with TRBD1 matching over 12 bases. Per the germline V gene, CDR1 is MDHEN and CDR2 is SYDVKM. This CDR3 has 17 residues. J was trimmed by 7 bases and V by 6 bases; bases with no gene match: 12. CDR3 in amino acids: CASSTAGTGGRGEKLFF. The CDR3 region has the DNA TGTGCCAGCAGCACCGCCGGGACAGGGGGCAGAGGTGAAAAACTGTTTTTT.

The chain has TRBV27 and TRBJ1-2; D is perhaps TRBD1 (6 bases). The V gene's germline CDR1 is MNHEY and CDR2 SMNVEV (reference sequence). Trimming removed 8 bases at V and 2 bases at J, with 15 bases between. The CDR3 extends over 14 amino acids. CDR3: CASASGGQNYGYTF. The CDR3, as DNA: TGTGCCAGCGCTTCAGGAGGACAGAACTATGGCTACACCTTC.

The CDR3 region is CASSPLGSYEQYF. The CDR3, as DNA: TGTGCCAGCTCACCGCTCGGGTCCTACGAGCAGTACTTC. J is TRBJ2-7 and V is TRBV18; D remains unclear. This CDR3 is 13 amino acids long. Germline V gene lookup returns CDR1 KGHSH and CDR2 LQKENI. V was shortened by 3 bases and J by 1 base, with 7 bases between the two germline ends.

The CDR3 protein is CASSLTTGTDEAFF. The CDR3 coding sequence is TGTGCCAGCAGCTTGACTACAGGGACGGATGAAGCTTTCTTT. V is TRBV11-2 and J is TRBJ1-1; D may be TRBD1 (6 bases). The CDR3 extends over 14 amino acids. V lost 3 bases, J lost 7 bases, and 15 bases lay in between. The germline V gene has CDR1 SGHAT and CDR2 FQNNGV.

The chain uses TRBV4-2 and TRBJ2-3; D gene unclear. The CDR3 contains 14 residues. V was pared by 0 bases and J by 10 bases, with 14 bases between. Germline V gives CDR1 LGHNA, CDR2 YNFKEQ. CDR3 DNA sequence: TGTGCCAGCAGCCAAGATCTCCCCCAGCTGGCGCAGTATTTT. Its protein is CASSQDLPQLAQYF.

CDR3 amino acids: CASSLLASTGELFF. CDR3 in DNA: TGTGCCAGCAGCTTACTAGCTTCCACCGGGGAGCTGTTTTTT. This chain joins TRBV7-7 and TRBJ2-2, with D perhaps TRBD2 (5 bases). The V and J ends lost 2 bases and 4 bases respectively, with 8 bases between them. CDR3 length: 14 residues. CDR1 SSHAT and CDR2 FNYEAQ come from the germline V gene (reference sequence).

The rearrangement links TRBV5-1 to TRBJ2-7, with D possibly TRBD2 on 5 matching bases. Between the trimmed V and J ends, which lost 3 bases and 5 bases, there was a span of 18 bases. There are 15 residues in the CDR3. Per the germline V gene, CDR1 is SGHRS and CDR2 is YFSETQ. CDR3 in DNA: TGCGCCAGCAGCTGGGGAACTTCGAGGGAGCACGAGCAGTACTTC. Protein sequence: CASSWGTSREHEQYF.

The rearrangement uses TRBV6-1 and TRBJ2-3; tentatively, D is TRBD1 or TRBD2 (5 bases each). The length of the CDR3 is 15 residues. V lost 6 bases and J 0 bases, leaving 13 bases between the germline ends. CDR1 and CDR2 (germline): MNHNS, SASEGT. The CDR3 loop reads CASSLFGDSTDTQYF. The CDR3 DNA reads TGTGCCAGCAGCCTATTCGGGGACAGCACAGATACGCAGTATTTT.

The rearrangement uses TRBV7-2 and TRBJ2-5; D is undetermined. Trimming took 5 bases from V and 3 from J, leaving 10 bases between them. Germline assignment: CDR1 SGHTA and CDR2 FQGNSA. The CDR3 is 13 residues long. This CDR3 reads CASSRRSKETQYF. The CDR3 DNA reads as TGTGCCAGCAGCCGCCGGAGCAAAGAGACCCAGTACTTC.

The CDR3, as DNA: TGTGCCAGCAGTCCGGGACAGAACTACAATGAGCAGTTCTTC. Translation gives CASSPGQNYNEQFF. The V gene is TRBV11-1, the J gene TRBJ2-1, with 7 bases matching TRBD1. The CDR3 has 14 amino acids. Unmatched junction bases numbered 5, after V lost 6 bases and J lost 3 bases. CDR1 and CDR2 from the germline V gene are SGHAT and FQDESV (reference sequence).

The chain links TRBV4-2 to TRBJ2-3; a possible D gene is TRBD2 (5 bases). Germline V gene data show CDR1 as LGHNA and CDR2 as YNFKEQ. V lost 0 bases and J 5 bases, leaving 18 bases between the germline ends. This CDR3 is 17 amino acids long. The DNA for the CDR3 is TGTGCCAGCAGCCAAGATTCGGGGTTCGACGATATAGATACGCAGTATTTT. This encodes CASSQDSGFDDIDTQYF.

This rearrangement joins TRBV7-9 to TRBJ2-2; D uncertain. Trimming cost V 7 bases and J 5 bases, with 5 bases left between them. Germline-derived CDR1 and CDR2 are SEHNR and FQNEAQ (reference sequence). This CDR3 has 11 residues. The CDR3 is CASTITGELFF. CDR3 sequence (DNA): TGTGCCAGCACCATAACCGGGGAGCTGTTTTTT.

V usage is TRBV4-3 and J usage is TRBJ1-1; 8 nucleotides agree with TRBD1. The CDR3 is 17 amino acids. V trimming: 0 bases; J trimming: 5 bases; junction bases outside the gene matches: 11. Germline CDR1 and CDR2: LGHNA and YSLEER. The CDR3 loop is CASSQDRGPGGGTEAFF. The CDR3 region has the DNA TGCGCCAGCAGCCAAGATAGAGGCCCAGGGGGCGGTACTGAAGCTTTCTTT.

The chain is built from TRBV13 and TRBJ2-7, with TRBD2 matching 7 bases. With 4 bases clipped from V and 7 bases from J, the junction kept 7 bases outside the gene matches. CDR3 length: 13 residues. CDR1 PRHDT and CDR2 FYEKMQ come from the germline V gene (reference sequence). As DNA, the CDR3 is TGTGCCAGCAGCTATAGTGGGACTACGGAGCAGTACTTC. Its protein product is CASSYSGTTEQYF.

V is TRBV9 and J is TRBJ2-3, with a tentative D call TRBD2 (6 bases). CDR1 and CDR2 (germline): SGDLS, YYNGEE. The CDR3 has 15 amino acids. Trimming removed 0 bases at V and 1 base at J, with 9 bases between. In DNA, the CDR3 is TGTGCCAGCAGCGTAGTATCGGGAGGCACAGATACGCAGTATTTT. It translates to CASSVVSGGTDTQYF.

The chain is built from TRBV19 and TRBJ1-1; D uncertain. Germline loops: CDR1 LNHDA, CDR2 SQIVND (reference sequence). The ends were cut back, 6 bases at V and 2 bases at J, with 16 bases in the middle. The CDR3 is 15 amino acids. The CDR3 protein is CASSPLLLLNTEAFF. CDR3 nucleotide sequence: TGTGCCAGTAGCCCCCTCCTCCTTTTAAACACTGAAGCTTTCTTT.

J is TRBJ2-5 and V is TRBV7-2; 7 nucleotides align to TRBD2. Unmatched junction bases numbered 13, after V lost 5 bases and J lost 1 base. Germline V gives CDR1 SGHTA, CDR2 FQGNSA. CDR3 length: 17 residues. CDR3 region: CASSPQGTAGSQETQYF. The DNA for the CDR3 is TGTGCCAGCAGCCCCCAGGGTACAGCGGGGTCCCAAGAGACCCAGTACTTC.

The genes are TRBV15 and TRBJ1-1; D is uncertain. The CDR3 runs to 14 residues. The germline CDR1 and CDR2 sequences are LNHNV and YYDKDF (reference sequence). V was pared by 5 bases and J by 7 bases, with 17 bases between. CDR3 nucleotide sequence: TGTGCCACCAGCGAACGGTCCGGGCCGAGTGAAGCTTTCTTT. It yields the protein CATSERSGPSEAFF.

In its sample, this clone was seen once. The chain's CDR3 is CAISESWTGGNGYTF. In DNA form, the CDR3 reads TGTGCCATCAGTGAGTCCTGGACAGGGGGAAATGGCTACACCTTC. The chain combines TRBV10-3 with TRBJ1-2; TRBD1 matches 10 bases. Germline V gene sequence: CDR1 ENHRY, CDR2 SYGVKD. This CDR3 comprises 15 residues. Unmatched junction bases numbered 4, after V lost 0 bases and J lost 6 bases.

The chain joins TRBV2 to TRBJ2-5; no firm D call. Germline CDR1 SNHLY, CDR2 FYNNEI. The length of the CDR3 is 14 residues. V shed 3 bases and J shed 4 bases, with 12 bases lying between them. This chain's CDR3 is CASSESPLGETQYF. The CDR3 DNA reads TGTGCCAGCAGTGAGTCCCCCCTCGGAGAGACCCAGTACTTC.

The rearrangement uses TRBV5-3 and TRBJ1-5; D may be TRBD1 (6 bases). TRBV5-3 is an open reading frame whose function is uncertain. CDR3 size: 15 residues. The V end was cut by 5 bases, the J end by 0 bases, with 12 bases between. CDR3 sequence: CARSSRDNSNQPQHF. As DNA, the CDR3 is TGTGCCAGAAGTTCCCGGGACAATAGCAATCAGCCCCAGCATTTT.

The V gene is TRBV5-1, the J gene TRBJ1-1; 9 positions agree with TRBD1. V shed 5 bases and J 0 bases; nucleotides not matched to a gene: 5. The CDR3 has 15 residues. Germline-derived CDR1 and CDR2 are SGHRS and YFSETQ. The CDR3 spells CASRTGGLMNTEAFF. In nucleotides, the CDR3 is TGCGCCAGCAGAACAGGGGGCTTAATGAACACTGAAGCTTTCTTT.